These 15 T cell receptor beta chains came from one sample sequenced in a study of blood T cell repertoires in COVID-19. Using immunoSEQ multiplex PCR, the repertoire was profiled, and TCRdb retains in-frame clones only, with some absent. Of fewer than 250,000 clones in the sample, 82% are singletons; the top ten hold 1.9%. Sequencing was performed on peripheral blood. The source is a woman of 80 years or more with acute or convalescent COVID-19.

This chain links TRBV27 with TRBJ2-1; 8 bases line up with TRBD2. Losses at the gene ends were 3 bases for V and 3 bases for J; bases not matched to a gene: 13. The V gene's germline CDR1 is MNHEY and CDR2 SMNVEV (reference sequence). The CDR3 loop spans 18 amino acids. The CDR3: CASSFRLSGGGNYNEQFF. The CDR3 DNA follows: TGTGCCAGCAGTTTTCGACTTTCGGGAGGGGGAAACTACAATGAGCAGTTCTTC.

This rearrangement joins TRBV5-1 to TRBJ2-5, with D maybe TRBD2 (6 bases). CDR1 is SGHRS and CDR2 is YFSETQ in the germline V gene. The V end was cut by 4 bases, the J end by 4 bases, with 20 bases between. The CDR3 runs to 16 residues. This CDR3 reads CASSLGTPAVGETQYF. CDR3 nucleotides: TGCGCCAGCAGCCTCGGGACTCCTGCGGTAGGAGAGACCCAGTACTTC. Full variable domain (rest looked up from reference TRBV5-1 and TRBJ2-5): KAGVTQTPRYLIKTRGQQVTLSCSPISGHRSVSWYQQTPGQGLQFLFEYFSETQRNKGNFPGRFSGRQFSNSRSEMNVSTLELGDSALYLCASSLGTPAVGETQYFGPGTRLLVL.

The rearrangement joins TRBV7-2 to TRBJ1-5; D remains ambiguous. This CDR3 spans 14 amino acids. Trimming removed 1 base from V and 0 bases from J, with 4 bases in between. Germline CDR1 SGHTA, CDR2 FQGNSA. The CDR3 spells CASSLEHSNQPQHF. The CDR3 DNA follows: TGTGCCAGCAGCTTAGAACATAGCAATCAGCCCCAGCATTTT. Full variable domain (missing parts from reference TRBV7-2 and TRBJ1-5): GAGVSQSPSNKVTEKGKDVELRCDPISGHTALYWYRQSLGQGLEFLIYFQGNSAPDKSGLPSDRFSAERTGGSVSTLTIQRTQQEDSAVYLCASSLEHSNQPQHFGDGTRLSIL.

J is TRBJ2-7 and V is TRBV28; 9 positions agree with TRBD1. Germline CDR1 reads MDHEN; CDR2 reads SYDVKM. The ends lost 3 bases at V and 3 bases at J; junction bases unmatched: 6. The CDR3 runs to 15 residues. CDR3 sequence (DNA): TGTGCCAGCAGTTTCCTTGGGACAGGGAACTACGAGCAGTACTTC. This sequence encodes CASSFLGTGNYEQYF.

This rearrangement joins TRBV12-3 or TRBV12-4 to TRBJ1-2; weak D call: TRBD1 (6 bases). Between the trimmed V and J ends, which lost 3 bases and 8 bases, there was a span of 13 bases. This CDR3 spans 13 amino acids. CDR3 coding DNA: TGTGCCAGCAGTTTGATCACAGGGAACGGCTACACCTTC. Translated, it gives CASSLITGNGYTF.

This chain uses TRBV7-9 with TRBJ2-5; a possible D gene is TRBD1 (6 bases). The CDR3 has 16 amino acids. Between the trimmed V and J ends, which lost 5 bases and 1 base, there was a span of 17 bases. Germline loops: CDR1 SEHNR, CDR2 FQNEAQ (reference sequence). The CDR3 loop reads CASSPRFMTGQETQYF. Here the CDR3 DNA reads TGTGCCAGCAGCCCCCGCTTTATGACAGGCCAAGAGACCCAGTACTTC.

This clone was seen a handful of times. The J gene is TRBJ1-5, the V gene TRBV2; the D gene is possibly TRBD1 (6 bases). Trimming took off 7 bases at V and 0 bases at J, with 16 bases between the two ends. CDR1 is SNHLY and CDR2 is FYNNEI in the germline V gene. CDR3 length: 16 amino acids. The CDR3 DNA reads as TGTGCCAGCAACCTCAGGGGCCCGAATAGCAATCAGCCCCAGCATTTT. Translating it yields CASNLRGPNSNQPQHF. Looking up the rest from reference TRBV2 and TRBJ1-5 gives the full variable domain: EPEVTQTPSHQVTQMGQEVILRCVPISNHLYFYWYRQILGQKVEFLVSFYNNEISEKSEIFDDQFSVERPDGSNFTLKIRSTKLEDSAMYFCASNLRGPNSNQPQHFGDGTRLSIL.

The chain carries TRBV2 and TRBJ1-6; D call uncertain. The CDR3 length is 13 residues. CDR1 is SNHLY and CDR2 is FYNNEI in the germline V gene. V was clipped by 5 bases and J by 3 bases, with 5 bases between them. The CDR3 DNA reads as TGTGCCAGCAGTTCGGGCTATAATTCACCCCTCCACTTT. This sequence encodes CASSSGYNSPLHF.

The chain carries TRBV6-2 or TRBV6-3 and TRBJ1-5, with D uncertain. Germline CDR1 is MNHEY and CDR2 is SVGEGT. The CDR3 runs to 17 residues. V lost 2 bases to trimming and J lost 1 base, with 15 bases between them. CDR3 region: CASSYAGSGRSNQPQHF. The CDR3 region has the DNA TGTGCCAGCAGTTACGCCGGGTCTGGGAGGAGCAATCAGCCCCAGCATTTT.

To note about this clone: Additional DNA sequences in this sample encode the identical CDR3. In DNA form, the CDR3 reads TGTGCCAGCAGCTTAGGTGGGACACCAAATTCACCCCTCCACTTT. Translated, it gives CASSLGGTPNSPLHF. The V gene is TRBV7-2, the J gene TRBJ1-6, with D maybe TRBD1 (6 bases). The CDR3 length is 15 residues. V was trimmed by 1 base and J by 7 bases, leaving 11 bases between them. CDR1 SGHTA and CDR2 FQGNSA come from the germline V gene.

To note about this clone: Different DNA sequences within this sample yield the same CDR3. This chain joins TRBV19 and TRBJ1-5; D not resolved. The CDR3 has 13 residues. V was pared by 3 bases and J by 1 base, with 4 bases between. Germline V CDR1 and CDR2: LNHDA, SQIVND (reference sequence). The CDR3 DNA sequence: TGTGCCAGTAGTATTCAGAGCAATCAGCCCCAGCATTTT. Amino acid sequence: CASSIQSNQPQHF.

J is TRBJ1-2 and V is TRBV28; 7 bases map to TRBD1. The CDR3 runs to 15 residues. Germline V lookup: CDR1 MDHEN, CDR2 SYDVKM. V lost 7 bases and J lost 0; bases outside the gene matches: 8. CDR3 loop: CASITGDSSNYGYTF. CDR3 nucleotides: TGTGCCAGCATAACAGGGGATTCCTCTAACTATGGCTACACCTTC.

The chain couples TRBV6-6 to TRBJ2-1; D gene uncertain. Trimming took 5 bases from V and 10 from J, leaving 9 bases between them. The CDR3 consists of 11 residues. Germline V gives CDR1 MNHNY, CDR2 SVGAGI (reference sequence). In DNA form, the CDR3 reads TGTGCCAGCAGTAATCGAGGAGAGCAGTTCTTC. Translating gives CASSNRGEQFF.

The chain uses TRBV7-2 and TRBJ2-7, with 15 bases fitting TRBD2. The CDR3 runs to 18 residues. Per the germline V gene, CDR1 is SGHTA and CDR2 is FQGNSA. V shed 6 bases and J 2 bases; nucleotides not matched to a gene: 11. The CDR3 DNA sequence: TGTGCCAGCAGAGAGAGACCGGGACTAGCGGGAGGTACCTACGAGCAGTACTTC. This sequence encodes CASRERPGLAGGTYEQYF. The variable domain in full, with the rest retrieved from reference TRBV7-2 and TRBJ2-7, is GAGVSQSPSNKVTEKGKDVELRCDPISGHTALYWYRQSLGQGLEFLIYFQGNSAPDKSGLPSDRFSAERTGGSVSTLTIQRTQQEDSAVYLCASRERPGLAGGTYEQYFGPGTRLTVT.

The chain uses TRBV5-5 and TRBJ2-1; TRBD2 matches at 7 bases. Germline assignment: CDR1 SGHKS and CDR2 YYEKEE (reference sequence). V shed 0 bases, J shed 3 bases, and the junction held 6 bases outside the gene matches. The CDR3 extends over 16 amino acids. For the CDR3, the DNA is TGTGCCAGCAGCTTGGGGCGGGGCGGGAGCTACAATGAGCAGTTCTTC. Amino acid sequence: CASSLGRGGSYNEQFF.